Below are 7 T cell receptor beta chains sequenced from a single sample in a study of cytomegalovirus exposure and HLA in healthy donors. In the PCR, 60 Vbeta and 13 Jbeta primers were used. TCRdb keeps only in-frame clones here, not all; method: immunoSEQ multiplex PCR. Among under 95,000 clones listed, around 80% were seen once. Input material: PBMCs. The receptor set was obtained from a male donor in good health and CMV-seronegative.

The chain uses TRBV7-2 and TRBJ2-5; 11 bases fit TRBD2. Germline-derived CDR1 and CDR2 are SGHTA and FQGNSA. V was clipped by 5 bases and J by 4 bases; unmatched bases: 3. CDR3 length: 14 residues. CDR3 region: CASSVTSGRETQYF. In DNA form, the CDR3 reads TGTGCCAGCAGCGTTACTAGCGGGAGAGAGACCCAGTACTTC.

This clone was seen a single time. For the CDR3, the DNA is TGCGCCAGCAGCTTGGGACAGATAAACACTGAAGCTTTCTTT. Protein: CASSLGQINTEAFF. This sequence joins TRBV5-1 and TRBJ1-1; TRBD1 might be the D (5 bases). CDR1 and CDR2 from the germline V gene are SGHRS and YFSETQ. Between the trimmed V and J ends, which lost 0 bases and 2 bases, there was a span of 8 bases. The CDR3 spans 14 residues.

The rearrangement links TRBV19 to TRBJ1-6, with 7 nucleotides matching TRBD1. V lost 2 bases and J lost 9; bases outside the gene matches: 10. The CDR3 spans 16 residues. Germline V CDR1 and CDR2: LNHDA, SQIVND (reference sequence). The CDR3 here is CASSIKRGQGVSPLHF. Here the CDR3 DNA reads TGTGCCAGTAGTATAAAAAGGGGGCAGGGGGTTTCACCCCTCCACTTT.

This chain joins TRBV10-3 and TRBJ2-3; 8 bases align to TRBD1. The CDR3 sequence is 14 residues long. V trimming: 6 bases; J trimming: 2 bases; junction bases outside the gene matches: 4. CDR1 and CDR2 from the germline V gene are ENHRY and SYGVKD. CDR3 nucleotide sequence: TGTGCCATCAGGGACAGGGCCATCACAGATACGCAGTATTTT. As protein: CAIRDRAITDTQYF.

The chain employs TRBV2 and TRBJ1-5, with D tentatively TRBD1 (5 bases). Per germline, CDR1 SNHLY and CDR2 FYNNEI. CDR3 length: 18 residues. Trimming left V 3 bases short and J 0 bases short, with 18 bases between. This CDR3 reads CASSDGGTRYFSNQPQHF. The CDR3 DNA reads as TGTGCCAGCAGTGATGGGGGGACTCGCTACTTTAGCAATCAGCCCCAGCATTTT.

This clone was picked up one time. The chain uses TRBV7-9 and TRBJ2-1, with TRBD2 matching over 10 bases. The germline V gene has CDR1 SEHNR and CDR2 FQNEAQ (reference sequence). J gave up 4 bases and V 1 base, and 7 bases lay outside the gene matches. This CDR3 has 17 amino acids. The CDR3 coding sequence is TGTGCCAGCAGCTTAGAACTCCTAGCGGGAGAATACAATGAGCAGTTCTTC. It encodes CASSLELLAGEYNEQFF.

This clone was picked up a small number of times. The gene calls are TRBV10-3 and TRBJ1-1; 12 bases match TRBD1. V dropped 9 bases and J dropped 3; count of bases not matched to a gene: 8. CDR3 length equals 15 residues. CDR1 ENHRY and CDR2 SYGVKD come from the germline V gene. The CDR3 sequence: CAIGTGGNLYTEAFF. The DNA for the CDR3 is TGTGCCATTGGGACAGGGGGCAATCTGTACACTGAAGCTTTCTTT.